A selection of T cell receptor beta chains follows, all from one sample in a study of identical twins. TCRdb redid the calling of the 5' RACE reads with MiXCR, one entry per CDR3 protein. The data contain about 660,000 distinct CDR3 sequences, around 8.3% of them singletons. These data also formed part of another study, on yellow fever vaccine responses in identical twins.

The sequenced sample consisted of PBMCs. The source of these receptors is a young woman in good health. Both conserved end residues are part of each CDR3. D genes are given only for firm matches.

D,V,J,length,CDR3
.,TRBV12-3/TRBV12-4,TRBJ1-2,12,CASSGDVYGYTF
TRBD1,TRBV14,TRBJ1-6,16,CASSQVAGTGNSPLHF
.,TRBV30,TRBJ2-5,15,CAWSPGTLGQETQYF
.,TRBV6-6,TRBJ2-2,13,CASSQMTSGELFF
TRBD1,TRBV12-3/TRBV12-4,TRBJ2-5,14,CASSSFDREETQYF
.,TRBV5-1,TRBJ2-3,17,CASSLGQGSRYTDTQYF
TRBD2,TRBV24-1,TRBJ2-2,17,CATSAIGLAGVAGELFF
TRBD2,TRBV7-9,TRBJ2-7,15,CASSLEPSGTYEQYF
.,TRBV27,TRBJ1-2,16,CASSPRRTPIRYGYTF
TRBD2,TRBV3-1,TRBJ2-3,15,CASRKSGGSTDTQYF
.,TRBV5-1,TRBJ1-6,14,CASSLEDTRTPLHF
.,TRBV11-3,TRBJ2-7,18,CASSLVKGGATRGYEQYF
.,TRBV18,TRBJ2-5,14,CASSPRETQETQYF
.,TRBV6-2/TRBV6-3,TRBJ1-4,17,CASSYSTLSDEYEKLFF
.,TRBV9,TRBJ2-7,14,CASSAMEEGYEQYF
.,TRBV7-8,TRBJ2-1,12,CASSRDVFEQFF
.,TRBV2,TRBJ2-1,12,CASSTGGGEQFF
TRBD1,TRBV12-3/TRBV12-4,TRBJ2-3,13,CASRPDGDSSQYF
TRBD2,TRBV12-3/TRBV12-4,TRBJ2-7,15,CASSLLAGTTYEQYF
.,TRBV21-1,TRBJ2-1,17,CASSKVPTGLAGGEQFF
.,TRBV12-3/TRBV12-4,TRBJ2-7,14,CASSFSQVGYEQYF
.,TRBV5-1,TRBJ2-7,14,CASSLAVNRNEQYF
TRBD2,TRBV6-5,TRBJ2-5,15,CASSYSRGNPKTQYF
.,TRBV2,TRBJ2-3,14,CASSEGSGTDTQYF
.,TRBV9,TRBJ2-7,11,CASTFLYEQYF
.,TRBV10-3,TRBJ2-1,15,CAISITGINANEQFF
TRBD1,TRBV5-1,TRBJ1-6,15,CASSGTGIYNSPLHF
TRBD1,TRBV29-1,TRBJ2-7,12,CSALGQDYEQYF
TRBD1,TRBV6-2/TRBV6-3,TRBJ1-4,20,CASSHSARTGWWATNEKLFF
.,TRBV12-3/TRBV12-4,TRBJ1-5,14,CASSLDQAMRAQHF
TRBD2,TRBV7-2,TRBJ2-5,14,CASSLSGRAKTQYF
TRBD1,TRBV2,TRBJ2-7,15,CASSVGQAISYEQYF
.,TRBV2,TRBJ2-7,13,CASSESSGYEQYF
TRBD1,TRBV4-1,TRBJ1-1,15,CASSPPTGSHTEAFF
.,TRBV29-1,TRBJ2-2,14,CSVEPGVNTGELFF
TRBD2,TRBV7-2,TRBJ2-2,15,CASSSSGGTAGELFF
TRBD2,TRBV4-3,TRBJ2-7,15,CASSQGSGRGYEQYF
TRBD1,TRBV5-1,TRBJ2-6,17,CASSRGQGSSGANVLTF
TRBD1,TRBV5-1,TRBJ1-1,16,CASSLGSGGAETEAFF
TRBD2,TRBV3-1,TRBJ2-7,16,CASSPRTSGYSYEQYF
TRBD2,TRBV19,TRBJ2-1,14,CASMERGGGNEQFF
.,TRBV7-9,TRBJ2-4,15,CASSLPRGPGDIQYF
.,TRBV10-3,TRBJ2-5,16,CAISSPGHGYQETQYF
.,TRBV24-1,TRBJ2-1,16,CATSDLKGYSYNEQFF
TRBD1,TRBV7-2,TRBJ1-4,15,CASKDRGRGREKLFF
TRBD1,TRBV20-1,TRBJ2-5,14,CSASLRTGQETQYF
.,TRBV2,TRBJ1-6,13,CASIDSYNSPLHF
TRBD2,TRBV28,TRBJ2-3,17,CASSYPLAGRGTDTQYF
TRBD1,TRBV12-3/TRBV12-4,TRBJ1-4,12,CASSRDRTKLFF
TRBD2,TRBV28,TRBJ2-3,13,CATITSGADTQYF
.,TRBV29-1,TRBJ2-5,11,CSVEYSETQYF
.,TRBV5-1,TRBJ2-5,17,CASSPTRKARAQETQYF
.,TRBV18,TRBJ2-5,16,CASSRRILTAGETQYF
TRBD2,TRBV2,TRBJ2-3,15,CASSETSGDFDTQYF
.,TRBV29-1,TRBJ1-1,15,CSARGGERKNTEAFF
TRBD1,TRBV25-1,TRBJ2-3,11,CASSGGQGQYF
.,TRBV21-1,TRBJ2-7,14,CASNAGTGGSEQYF